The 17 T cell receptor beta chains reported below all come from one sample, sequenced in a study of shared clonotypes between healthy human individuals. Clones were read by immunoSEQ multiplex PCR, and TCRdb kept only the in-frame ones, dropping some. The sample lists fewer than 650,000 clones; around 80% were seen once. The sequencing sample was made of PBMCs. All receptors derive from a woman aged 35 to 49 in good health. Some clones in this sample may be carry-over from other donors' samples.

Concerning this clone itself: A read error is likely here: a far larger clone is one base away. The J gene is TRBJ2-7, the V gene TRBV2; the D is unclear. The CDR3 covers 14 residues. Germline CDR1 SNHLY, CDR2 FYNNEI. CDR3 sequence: CASSEGSYSYERYF. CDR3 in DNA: TGTGCCAGCAGTGAGGGCAGCTACTCCTACGAGCGGTACTTC.

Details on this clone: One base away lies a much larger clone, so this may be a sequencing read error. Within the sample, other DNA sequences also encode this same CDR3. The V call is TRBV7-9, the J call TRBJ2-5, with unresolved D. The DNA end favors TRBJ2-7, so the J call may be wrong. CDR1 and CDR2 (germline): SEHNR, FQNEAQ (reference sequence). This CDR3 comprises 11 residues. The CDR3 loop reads CASSRNYEQYF. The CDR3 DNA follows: TGTGCCAGCAGCCGAAACTACGAGCAGTACTTC.

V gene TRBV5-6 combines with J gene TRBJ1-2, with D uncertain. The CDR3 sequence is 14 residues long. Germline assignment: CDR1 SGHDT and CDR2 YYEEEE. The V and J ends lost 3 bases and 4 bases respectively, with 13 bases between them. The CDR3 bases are TGTGCCAGCAGCTCGGCCATGGACGGCTATGGCTACACCTTC. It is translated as CASSSAMDGYGYTF.

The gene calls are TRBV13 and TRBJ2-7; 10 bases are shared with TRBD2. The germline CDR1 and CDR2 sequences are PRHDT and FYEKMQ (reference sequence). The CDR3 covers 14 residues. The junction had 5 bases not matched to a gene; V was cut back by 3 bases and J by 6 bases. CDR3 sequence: CASSFGSGRVEQYF. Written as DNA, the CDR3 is TGTGCCAGCAGCTTCGGCAGCGGGAGGGTCGAGCAGTACTTC.

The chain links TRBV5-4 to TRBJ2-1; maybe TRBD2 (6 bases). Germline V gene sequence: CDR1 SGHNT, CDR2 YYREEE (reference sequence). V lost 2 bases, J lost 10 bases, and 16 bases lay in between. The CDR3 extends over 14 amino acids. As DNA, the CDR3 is TGTGCCAGCAGCTTTCCGGGAGCCCTTTTAGAGCAGTTCTTC. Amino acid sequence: CASSFPGALLEQFF. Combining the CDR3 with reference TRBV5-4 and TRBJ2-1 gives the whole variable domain ETGVTQSPTHLIKTRGQQVTLRCSSQSGHNTVSWYQQALGQGPQFIFQYYREEENGRGNFPPRFSGLQFPNYSSELNVNALELDDSALYLCASSFPGALLEQFFGPGTRLTVL.

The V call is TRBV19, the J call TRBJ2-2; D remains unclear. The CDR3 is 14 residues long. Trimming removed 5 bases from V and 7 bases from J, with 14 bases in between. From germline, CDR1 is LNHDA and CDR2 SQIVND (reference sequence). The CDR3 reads CASSGSPWGGELFF. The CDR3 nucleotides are TGTGCCAGTAGTGGTTCCCCCTGGGGCGGGGAGCTGTTTTTT. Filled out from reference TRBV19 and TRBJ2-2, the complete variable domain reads DGGITQSPKYLFRKEGQNVTLSCEQNLNHDAMYWYRQDPGQGLRLIYYSQIVNDFQKGDIAEGYSVSREKKESFPLTVTSAQKNPTAFYLCASSGSPWGGELFFGEGSRLTVL.

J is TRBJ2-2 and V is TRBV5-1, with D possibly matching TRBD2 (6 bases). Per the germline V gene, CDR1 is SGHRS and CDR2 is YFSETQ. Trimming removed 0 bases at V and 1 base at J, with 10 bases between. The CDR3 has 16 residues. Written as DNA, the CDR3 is TGCGCCAGCAGCTTGGATGGAGGGATGAACACCGGGGAGCTGTTTTTT. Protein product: CASSLDGGMNTGELFF.

As DNA, the CDR3 is TGCGCCAGCACGCCGGGGGCGGGAGTAGAGACCCAGTACTTC. It yields the protein CASTPGAGVETQYF. The chain combines TRBV5-1 with TRBJ2-5; TRBD2 is a possible D gene (7 bases). CDR3 length: 14 residues. V lost 6 bases and J lost 4, with 16 bases in between. Germline V gene sequence: CDR1 SGHRS, CDR2 YFSETQ.

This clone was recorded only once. CDR3 amino acids: CAISESRGLETQYF. The CDR3 DNA reads TGTGCCATCAGTGAGTCTCGGGGACTAGAGACCCAGTACTTC. The rearrangement joins TRBV10-3 to TRBJ2-5, with TRBD2 as a possible D gene (6 bases). This CDR3 contains 14 residues. The V end was cut by 0 bases, the J end by 4 bases, with 9 bases between. Germline V lookup: CDR1 ENHRY, CDR2 SYGVKD.

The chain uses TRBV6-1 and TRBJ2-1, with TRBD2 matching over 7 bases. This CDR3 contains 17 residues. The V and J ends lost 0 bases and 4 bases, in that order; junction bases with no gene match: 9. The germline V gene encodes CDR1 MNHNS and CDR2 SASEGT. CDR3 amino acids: CASSEAGGRGWYNEQFF. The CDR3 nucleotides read TGTGCCAGCAGTGAAGCGGGCGGGAGAGGTTGGTACAATGAGCAGTTCTTC.

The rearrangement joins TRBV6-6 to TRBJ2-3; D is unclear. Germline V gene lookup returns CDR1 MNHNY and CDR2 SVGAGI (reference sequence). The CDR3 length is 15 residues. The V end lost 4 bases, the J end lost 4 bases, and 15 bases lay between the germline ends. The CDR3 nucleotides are TGTGCCAGCAGTTCCACCCTCGACGGCGCAGATACGCAGTATTTT. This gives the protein CASSSTLDGADTQYF.

CDR3 coding DNA: TGTGCCAGCAGCCAAGGGCTAGCGGGAGACTGGCAGTTCTTC. Encoded protein: CASSQGLAGDWQFF. This chain joins TRBV11-2 and TRBJ2-1, with 10 bases lining up with TRBD2. This CDR3 has 14 amino acids. V shed 5 bases, J shed 12 bases, and the junction held 10 bases outside the gene matches. CDR1 SGHAT and CDR2 FQNNGV come from the germline V gene.

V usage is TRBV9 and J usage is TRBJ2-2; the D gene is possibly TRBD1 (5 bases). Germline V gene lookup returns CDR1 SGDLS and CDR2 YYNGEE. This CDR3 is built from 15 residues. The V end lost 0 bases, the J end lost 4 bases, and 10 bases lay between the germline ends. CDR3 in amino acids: CASSVVQGGTGELFF. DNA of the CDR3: TGTGCCAGCAGCGTAGTGCAGGGCGGCACCGGGGAGCTGTTTTTT.

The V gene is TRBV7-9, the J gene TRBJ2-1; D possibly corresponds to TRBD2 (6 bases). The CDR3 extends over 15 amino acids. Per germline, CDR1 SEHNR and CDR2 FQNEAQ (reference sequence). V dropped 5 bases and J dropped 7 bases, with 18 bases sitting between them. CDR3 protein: CASSGVAEAWNEQFF. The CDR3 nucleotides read TGTGCCAGCAGCGGCGTAGCGGAAGCTTGGAATGAGCAGTTCTTC. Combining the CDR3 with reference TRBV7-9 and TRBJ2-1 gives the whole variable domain DTGVSQNPRHKITKRGQNVTFRCDPISEHNRLYWYRQTLGQGPEFLTYFQNEAQLEKSRLLSDRFSAERPKGSFSTLEIQRTEQGDSAMYLCASSGVAEAWNEQFFGPGTRLTVL.

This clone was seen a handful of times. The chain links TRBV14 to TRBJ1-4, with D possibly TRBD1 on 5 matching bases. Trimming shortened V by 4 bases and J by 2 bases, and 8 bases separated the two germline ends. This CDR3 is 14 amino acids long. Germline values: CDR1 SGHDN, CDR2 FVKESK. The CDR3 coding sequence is TGTGCCAGCAGCCCAGGGTGGACTAATGAAAAACTGTTTTTT. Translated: CASSPGWTNEKLFF.

In DNA, the CDR3 is TGTGCCAGCAGTTCCTTAGCGGGAGGGGACCACGAGCAGTACTTC. This sequence encodes CASSSLAGGDHEQYF. The chain couples TRBV28 to TRBJ2-7; 11 nucleotides line up with TRBD2. This CDR3 is built from 15 residues. CDR1 is MDHEN and CDR2 is SYDVKM in the germline V gene. V trimming: 4 bases; J trimming: 5 bases; junction bases outside the gene matches: 7.

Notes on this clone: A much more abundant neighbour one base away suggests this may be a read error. CDR3 loop: CASSPSRDRVGREKLSF. CDR3 bases: TGCGCCAGCAGCCCGTCCCGGGACAGGGTTGGGAGAGAAAAACTGTCTTTT. The rearrangement uses TRBV4-1 and TRBJ1-4; the match to TRBD1 covers 9 bases. Germline CDR1 is MGHRA and CDR2 is YSYEKL. The CDR3 is made up of 17 amino acids.